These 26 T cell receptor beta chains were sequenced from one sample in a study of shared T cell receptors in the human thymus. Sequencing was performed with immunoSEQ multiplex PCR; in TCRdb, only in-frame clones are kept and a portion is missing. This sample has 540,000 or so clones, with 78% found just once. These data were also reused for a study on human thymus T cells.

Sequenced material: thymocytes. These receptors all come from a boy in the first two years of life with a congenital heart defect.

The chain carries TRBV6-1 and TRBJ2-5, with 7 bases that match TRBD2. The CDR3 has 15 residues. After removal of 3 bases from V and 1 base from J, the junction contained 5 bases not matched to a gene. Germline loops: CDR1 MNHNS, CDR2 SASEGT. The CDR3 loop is CASSDPWGGQETQYF. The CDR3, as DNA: TGTGCCAGCAGTGATCCCTGGGGGGGCCAAGAGACCCAGTACTTC.

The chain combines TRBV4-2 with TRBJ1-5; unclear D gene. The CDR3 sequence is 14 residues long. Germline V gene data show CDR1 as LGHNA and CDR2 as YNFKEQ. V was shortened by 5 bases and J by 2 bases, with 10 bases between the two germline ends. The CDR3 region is CASSYNGGNQPQHF. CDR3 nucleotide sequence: TGTGCCAGCAGCTACAACGGGGGCAATCAGCCCCAGCATTTT.

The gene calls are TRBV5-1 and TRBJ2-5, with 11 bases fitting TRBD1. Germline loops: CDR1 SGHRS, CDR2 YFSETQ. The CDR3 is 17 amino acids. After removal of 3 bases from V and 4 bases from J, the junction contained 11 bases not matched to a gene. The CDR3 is CASSWERTGGALETQYF. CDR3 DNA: TGCGCCAGCAGCTGGGAACGGACAGGGGGCGCGTTAGAGACCCAGTACTTC.

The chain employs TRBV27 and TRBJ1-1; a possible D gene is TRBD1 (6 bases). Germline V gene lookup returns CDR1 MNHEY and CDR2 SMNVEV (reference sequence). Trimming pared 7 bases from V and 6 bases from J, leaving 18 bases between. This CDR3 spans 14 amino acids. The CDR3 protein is CASTAKGVRAEAFF. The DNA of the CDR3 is TGTGCCAGCACCGCAAAGGGGGTTAGGGCTGAAGCTTTCTTT.

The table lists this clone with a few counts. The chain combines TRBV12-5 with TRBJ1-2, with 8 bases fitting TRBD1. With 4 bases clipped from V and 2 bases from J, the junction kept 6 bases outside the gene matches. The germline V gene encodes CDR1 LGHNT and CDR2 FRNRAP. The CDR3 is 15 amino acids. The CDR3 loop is CASGSERQGNYGYTF. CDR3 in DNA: TGTGCTAGTGGTTCCGAGAGACAGGGGAACTATGGCTACACCTTC.

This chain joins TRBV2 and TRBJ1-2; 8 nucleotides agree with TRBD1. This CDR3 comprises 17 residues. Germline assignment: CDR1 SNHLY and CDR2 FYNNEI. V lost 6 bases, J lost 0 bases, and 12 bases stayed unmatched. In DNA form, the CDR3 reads TGTGCCAGCAGCTACGGACAGGGTGGGACGCCTAACTATGGCTACACCTTC. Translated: CASSYGQGGTPNYGYTF.

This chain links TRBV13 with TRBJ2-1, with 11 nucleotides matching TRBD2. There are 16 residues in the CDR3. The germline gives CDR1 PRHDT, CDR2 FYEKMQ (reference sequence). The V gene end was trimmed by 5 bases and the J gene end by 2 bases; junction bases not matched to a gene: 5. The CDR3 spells CASSVGLAGAYNEQFF. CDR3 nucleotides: TGTGCCAGCAGCGTCGGACTAGCGGGTGCCTACAATGAGCAGTTCTTC.

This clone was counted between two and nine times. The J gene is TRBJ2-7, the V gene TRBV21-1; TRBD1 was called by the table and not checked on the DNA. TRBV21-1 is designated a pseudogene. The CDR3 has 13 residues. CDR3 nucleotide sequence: TGTGCCAGCAGCAAAGAAGGGGATTACGAGCAGTACTTC. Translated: CASSKEGDYEQYF.

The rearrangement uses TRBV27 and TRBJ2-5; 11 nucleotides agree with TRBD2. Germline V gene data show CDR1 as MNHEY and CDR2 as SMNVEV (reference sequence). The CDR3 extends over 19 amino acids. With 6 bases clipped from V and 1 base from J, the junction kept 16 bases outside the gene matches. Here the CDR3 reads CASSHQAGLAGTVQETQYF. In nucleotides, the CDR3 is TGTGCCAGCAGCCACCAAGCAGGACTAGCGGGTACAGTCCAAGAGACCCAGTACTTC.

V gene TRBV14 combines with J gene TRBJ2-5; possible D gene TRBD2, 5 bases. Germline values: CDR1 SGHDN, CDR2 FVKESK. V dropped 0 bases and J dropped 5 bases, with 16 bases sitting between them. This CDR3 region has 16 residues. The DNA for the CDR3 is TGTGCCAGCAGCCAAGAGAGGGCGCCCCGGAGGGAGACCCAGTACTTC. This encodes CASSQERAPRRETQYF.

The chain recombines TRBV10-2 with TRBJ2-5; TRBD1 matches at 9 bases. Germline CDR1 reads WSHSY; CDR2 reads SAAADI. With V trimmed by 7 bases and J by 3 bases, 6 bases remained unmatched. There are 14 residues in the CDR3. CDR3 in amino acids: CASNLRDREETQYF. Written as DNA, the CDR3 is TGCGCCAGCAACCTGAGGGACAGGGAAGAGACCCAGTACTTC.

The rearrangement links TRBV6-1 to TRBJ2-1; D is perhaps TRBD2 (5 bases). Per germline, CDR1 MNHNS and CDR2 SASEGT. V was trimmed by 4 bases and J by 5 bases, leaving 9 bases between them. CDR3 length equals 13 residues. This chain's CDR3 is CASSGRRDNEQFF. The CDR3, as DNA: TGTGCCAGCAGTGGGAGGCGCGACAATGAGCAGTTCTTC.

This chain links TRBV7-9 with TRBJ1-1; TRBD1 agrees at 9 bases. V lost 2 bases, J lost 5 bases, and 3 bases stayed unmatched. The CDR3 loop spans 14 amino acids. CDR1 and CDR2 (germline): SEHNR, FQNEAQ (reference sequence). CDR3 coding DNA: TGTGCCAGCAGCTTAAGGACAGGGGTAACTGAAGCTTTCTTT. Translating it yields CASSLRTGVTEAFF.

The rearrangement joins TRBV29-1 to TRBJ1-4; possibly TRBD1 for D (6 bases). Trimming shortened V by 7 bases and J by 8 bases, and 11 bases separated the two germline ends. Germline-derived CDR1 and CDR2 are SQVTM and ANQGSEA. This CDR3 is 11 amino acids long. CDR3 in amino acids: CSGQGREKLFF. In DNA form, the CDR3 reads TGCAGCGGTCAGGGGAGAGAAAAACTGTTTTTT.

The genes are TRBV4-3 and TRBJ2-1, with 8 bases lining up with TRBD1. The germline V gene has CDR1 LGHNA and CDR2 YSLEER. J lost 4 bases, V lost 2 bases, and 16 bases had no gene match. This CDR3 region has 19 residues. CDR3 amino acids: CASSQLPNDLRQGYNEQFF. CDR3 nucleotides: TGCGCCAGCAGCCAACTACCAAACGACCTAAGACAGGGGTACAATGAGCAGTTCTTC.

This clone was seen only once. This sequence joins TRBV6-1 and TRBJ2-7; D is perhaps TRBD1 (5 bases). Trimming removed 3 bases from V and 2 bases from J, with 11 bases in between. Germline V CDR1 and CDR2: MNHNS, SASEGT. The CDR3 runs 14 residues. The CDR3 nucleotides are TGTGCCAGCAGTGAGGGGCATTCAGCCTACGAGCAGTACTTC. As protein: CASSEGHSAYEQYF.

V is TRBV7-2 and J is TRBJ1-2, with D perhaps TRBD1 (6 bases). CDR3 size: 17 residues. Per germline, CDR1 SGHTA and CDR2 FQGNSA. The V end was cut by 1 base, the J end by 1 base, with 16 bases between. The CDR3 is CASSLVVGSRGNYGYTF. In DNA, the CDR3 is TGTGCCAGCAGCTTAGTGGTGGGTTCCAGGGGTAACTATGGCTACACCTTC.

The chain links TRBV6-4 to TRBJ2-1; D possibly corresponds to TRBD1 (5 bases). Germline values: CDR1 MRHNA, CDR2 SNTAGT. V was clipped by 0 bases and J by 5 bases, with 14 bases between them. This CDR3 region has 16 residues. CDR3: CASSDSFRVPHNEQFF. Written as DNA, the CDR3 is TGTGCCAGCAGTGACTCGTTCAGGGTCCCCCACAATGAGCAGTTCTTC.

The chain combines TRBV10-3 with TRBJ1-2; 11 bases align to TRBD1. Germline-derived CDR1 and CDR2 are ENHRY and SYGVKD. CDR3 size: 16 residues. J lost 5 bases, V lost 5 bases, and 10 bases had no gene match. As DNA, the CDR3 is TGTGCCATCAGTTCCTTTGGGGACAGGGGGTATTATGGCTACACCTTC. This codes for CAISSFGDRGYYGYTF.

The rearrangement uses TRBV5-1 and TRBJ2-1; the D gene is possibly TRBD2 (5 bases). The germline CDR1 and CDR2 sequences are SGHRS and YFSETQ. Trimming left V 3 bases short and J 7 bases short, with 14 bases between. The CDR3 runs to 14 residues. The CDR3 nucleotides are TGCGCCAGCAGCTGTGGCCCGACGGGGAATGAGCAGTTCTTC. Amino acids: CASSCGPTGNEQFF.

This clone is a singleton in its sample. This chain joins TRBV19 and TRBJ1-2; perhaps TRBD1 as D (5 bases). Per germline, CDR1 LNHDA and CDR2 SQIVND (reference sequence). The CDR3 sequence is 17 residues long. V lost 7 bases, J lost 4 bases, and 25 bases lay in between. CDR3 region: CASTSPQRGNFTYGYTF. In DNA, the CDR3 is TGTGCCAGTACCTCTCCCCAGCGGGGGAACTTTACCTATGGCTACACCTTC.

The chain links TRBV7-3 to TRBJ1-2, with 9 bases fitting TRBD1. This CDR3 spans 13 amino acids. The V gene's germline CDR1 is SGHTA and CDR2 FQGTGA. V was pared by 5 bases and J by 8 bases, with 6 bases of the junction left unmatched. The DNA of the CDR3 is TGTGCCAGCAGCAACGACAGGGGGGGCGGCTACACCTTC. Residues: CASSNDRGGGYTF.

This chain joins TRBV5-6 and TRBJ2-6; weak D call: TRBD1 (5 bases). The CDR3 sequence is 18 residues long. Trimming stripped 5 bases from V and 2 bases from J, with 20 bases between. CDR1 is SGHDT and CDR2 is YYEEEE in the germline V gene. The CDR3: CASSRSPVLGAGANVLTF. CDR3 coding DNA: TGTGCCAGCAGTCGGTCGCCAGTCTTAGGGGCTGGGGCCAACGTCCTGACTTTC.

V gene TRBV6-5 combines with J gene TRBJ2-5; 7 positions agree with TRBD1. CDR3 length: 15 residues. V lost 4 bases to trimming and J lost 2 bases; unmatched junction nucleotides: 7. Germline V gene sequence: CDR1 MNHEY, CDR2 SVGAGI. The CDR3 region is CASSLMGRGQETQYF. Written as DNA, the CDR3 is TGTGCCAGCAGTTTAATGGGCAGGGGGCAAGAGACCCAGTACTTC.

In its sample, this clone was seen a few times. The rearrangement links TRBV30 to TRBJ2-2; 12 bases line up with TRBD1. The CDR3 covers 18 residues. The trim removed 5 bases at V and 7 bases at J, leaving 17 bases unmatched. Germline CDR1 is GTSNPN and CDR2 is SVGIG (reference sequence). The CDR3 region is CAWWPSLGQGALIGELFF. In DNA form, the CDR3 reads TGTGCCTGGTGGCCCTCCTTGGGACAGGGGGCCTTAATCGGGGAGCTGTTTTTT.

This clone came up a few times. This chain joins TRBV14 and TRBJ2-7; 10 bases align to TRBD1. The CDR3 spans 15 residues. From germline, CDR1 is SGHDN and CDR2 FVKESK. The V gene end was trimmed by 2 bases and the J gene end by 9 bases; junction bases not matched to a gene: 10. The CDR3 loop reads CASSQPGQGTRVQYF. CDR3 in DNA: TGTGCCAGCAGCCAACCGGGACAGGGGACTAGAGTGCAGTACTTC.